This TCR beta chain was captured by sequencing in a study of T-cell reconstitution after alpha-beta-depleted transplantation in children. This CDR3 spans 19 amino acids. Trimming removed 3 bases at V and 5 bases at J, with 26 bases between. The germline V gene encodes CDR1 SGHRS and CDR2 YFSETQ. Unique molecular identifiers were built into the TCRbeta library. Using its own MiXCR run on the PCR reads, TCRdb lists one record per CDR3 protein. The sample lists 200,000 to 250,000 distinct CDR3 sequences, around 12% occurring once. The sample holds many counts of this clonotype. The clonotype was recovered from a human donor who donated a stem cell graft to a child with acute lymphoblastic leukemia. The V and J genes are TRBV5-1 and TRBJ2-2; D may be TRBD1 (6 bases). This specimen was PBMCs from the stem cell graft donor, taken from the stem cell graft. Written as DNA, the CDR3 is TGCGCCAGCAGCTCACCTCCACCCTTCGACAGGAGCCCTACCGGGGAGCTGTTTTTT. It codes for CASSSPPPFDRSPTGELFF.